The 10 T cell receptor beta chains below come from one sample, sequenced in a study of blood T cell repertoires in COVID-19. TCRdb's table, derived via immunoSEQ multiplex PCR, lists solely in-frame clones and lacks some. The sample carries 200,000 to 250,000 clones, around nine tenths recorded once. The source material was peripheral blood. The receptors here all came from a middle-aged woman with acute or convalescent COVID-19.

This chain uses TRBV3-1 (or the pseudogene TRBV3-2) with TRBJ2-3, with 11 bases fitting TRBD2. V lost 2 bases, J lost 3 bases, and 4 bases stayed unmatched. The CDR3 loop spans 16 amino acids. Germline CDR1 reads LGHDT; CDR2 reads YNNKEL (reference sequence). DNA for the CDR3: TGTGCCAGCAGCCAAATAGCGGGGGGGCGGACAGATACGCAGTATTTT. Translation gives CASSQIAGGRTDTQYF.

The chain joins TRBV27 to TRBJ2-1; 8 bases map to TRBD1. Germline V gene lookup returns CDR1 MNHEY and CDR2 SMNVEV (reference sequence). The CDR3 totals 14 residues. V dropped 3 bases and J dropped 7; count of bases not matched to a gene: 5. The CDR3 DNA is TGTGCCAGCAGTTTCAGACAGGGGAGGAATGAGCAGTTCTTC. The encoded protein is CASSFRQGRNEQFF.

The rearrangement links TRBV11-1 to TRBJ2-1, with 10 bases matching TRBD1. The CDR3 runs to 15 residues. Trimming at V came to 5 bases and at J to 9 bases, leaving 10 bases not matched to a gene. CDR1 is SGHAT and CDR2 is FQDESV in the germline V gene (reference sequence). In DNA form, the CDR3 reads TGTGCCAGCAGCCTCGCCGGGACAGGGGCGGGTGAGCAGTTCTTC. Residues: CASSLAGTGAGEQFF.

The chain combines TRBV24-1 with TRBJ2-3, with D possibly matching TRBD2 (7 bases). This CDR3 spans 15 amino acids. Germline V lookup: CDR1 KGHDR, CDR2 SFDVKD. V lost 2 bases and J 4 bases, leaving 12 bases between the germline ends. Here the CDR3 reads CATSDSSGGADTQYF. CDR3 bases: TGTGCCACCAGTGATTCGTCGGGGGGCGCAGATACGCAGTATTTT.

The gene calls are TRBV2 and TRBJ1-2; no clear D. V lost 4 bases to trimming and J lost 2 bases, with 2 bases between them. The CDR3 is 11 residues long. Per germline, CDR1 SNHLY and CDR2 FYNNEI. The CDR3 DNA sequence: TGTGCCAGCAGTGCAAACTATGGCTACACCTTC. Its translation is CASSANYGYTF.

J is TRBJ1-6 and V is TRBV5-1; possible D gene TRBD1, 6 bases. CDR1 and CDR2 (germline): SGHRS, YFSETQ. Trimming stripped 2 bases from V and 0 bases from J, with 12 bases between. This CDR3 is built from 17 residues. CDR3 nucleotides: TGCGCCAGCAGCTTCGGACAGCCAAGCTCCTATAATTCACCCCTCCACTTT. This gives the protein CASSFGQPSSYNSPLHF.

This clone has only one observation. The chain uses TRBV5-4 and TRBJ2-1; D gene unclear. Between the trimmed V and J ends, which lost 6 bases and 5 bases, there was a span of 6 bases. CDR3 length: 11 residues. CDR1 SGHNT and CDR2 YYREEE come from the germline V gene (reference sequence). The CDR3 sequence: CASTLDNEQFF. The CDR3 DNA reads TGTGCCAGCACCCTAGACAATGAGCAGTTCTTC.

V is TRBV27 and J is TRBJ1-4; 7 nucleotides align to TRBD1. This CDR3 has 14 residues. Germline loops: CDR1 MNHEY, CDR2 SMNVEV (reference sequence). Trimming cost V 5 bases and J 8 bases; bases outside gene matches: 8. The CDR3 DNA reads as TGTGCCAGCAGTGACAGGGTCTTTGGCGAAAAACTGTTTTTT. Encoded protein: CASSDRVFGEKLFF.

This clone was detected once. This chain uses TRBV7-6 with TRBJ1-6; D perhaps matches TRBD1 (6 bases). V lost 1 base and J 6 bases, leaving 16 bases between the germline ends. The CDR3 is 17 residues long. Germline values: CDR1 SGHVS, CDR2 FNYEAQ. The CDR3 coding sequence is TGTGCCAGCAGCTTAGTATTTGGAAACAGGGCTAATTCACCCCTCCACTTT. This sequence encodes CASSLVFGNRANSPLHF.

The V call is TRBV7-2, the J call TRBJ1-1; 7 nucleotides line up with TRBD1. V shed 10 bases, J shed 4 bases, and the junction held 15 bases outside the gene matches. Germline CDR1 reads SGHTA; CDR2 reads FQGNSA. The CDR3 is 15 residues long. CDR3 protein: CATRTGGGRSTEAFF. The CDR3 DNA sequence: TGTGCCACCAGGACAGGCGGCGGCAGGAGCACTGAAGCTTTCTTT.